This paragraph covers one T cell receptor (beta chain) sequence. Its antigen remains unknown. Profiled with immunoSEQ multiplex PCR; TCRdb holds only in-frame clones, not every one. The data contain fewer than 150,000 clones, about 70% of them seen just once; the ten biggest clones take up 20% to 25%. Germline CDR1 and CDR2: MNHEY and SMNVEV (reference sequence). The CDR3 is 15 amino acids. V shed 4 bases and J shed 2 bases, with 15 bases lying between them. This sample stems from a study of shared clonotypes between healthy human individuals. Study-level points and caveats: An anticipated effect of sequencing depth on clonotype sharing among donors was recognized. Some naive CD4 clonotypes, roughly 4.8%, turned up in common across four donors. Among non-shared clonotypes, generation probabilities were lower than among those shared by all four donors. In the sorted subsets, rarefaction showed sequencing was incomplete despite large depth.

This chain joins TRBV27 and TRBJ2-7; D ambiguous. The source of this sequence is a woman aged 30 to 39 in good health. Sample: memory CD8+ T cells sorted from blood. Indicated subset: CD45RO+ cells pooled with CCR7-negative TemRA cells. The CDR3 DNA sequence: TGTGCCAGCAGTTCACCGACGACACCTCCCTACGAGCAGTACTTC. It is translated as CASSSPTTPPYEQYF.